One sample yielded the 19 T cell receptor beta chains listed below, sequenced in a study of blood T cells in healthy people across ages. A second about 7 to 12 cycle PCR used barcoded and J-beta primers. TCRdb recomputed calls from the 5' RACE reads with MiXCR, one row per CDR3 protein. Of 650,000 to 700,000 distinct CDR3 sequences in the sample, about 50% are singletons; the top ten hold approximately 12%. The specimen was blood. The receptor set was obtained from an elderly woman in good health.

This clonotype was counted many times. The chain has TRBV12-3 or TRBV12-4 and TRBJ2-7; D may be TRBD2 (7 bases). CDR3 length equals 16 residues. Between the trimmed V and J ends, which lost 4 bases and 6 bases, there was a span of 22 bases. The CDR3 loop reads CASSSLIGGAVGEQYF. CDR3 DNA: TGTGCCAGCAGTTCCTTGATTGGGGGGGCAGTGGGCGAGCAGTACTTC.

About this clonotype itself: One end of the junction does not line up with germline, which may come from a read error. The chain uses TRBV3-1 and TRBJ1-3, with TRBD1 identical over 11 bases. The germline gives CDR1 LGHDT, CDR2 YNNKEL (reference sequence). The CDR3 is 17 amino acids. The CDR3 sequence is CASSPYRTGGSRNTIYF. The DNA for the CDR3 is TGTGCCAGCAGCCCATACCGGACAGGGGGCTCTAGAAACACCATATATTTT.

This chain joins TRBV7-2 and TRBJ1-5; tentative D call: TRBD1 (5 bases). The V gene's germline CDR1 is SGHTA and CDR2 FQGNSA. V was pared by 7 bases and J by 3 bases, with 13 bases between. This CDR3 has 14 amino acids. CDR3 coding DNA: TGTGCCAGCAACGGGGGATCACCCAATCAGCCCCAGCATTTT. It encodes CASNGGSPNQPQHF.

The V gene is TRBV29-1, the J gene TRBJ2-3; unclear D gene. Germline V gene sequence: CDR1 SQVTM, CDR2 ANQGSEA. The CDR3 loop spans 19 amino acids. The germline V and J ends were trimmed by 4 bases and 1 base, with 27 bases remaining between them. The CDR3 spells CSVVWGSNEPRHRTDTQYF. CDR3 DNA sequence: TGCAGCGTTGTCTGGGGTTCCAATGAGCCCCGGCACCGCACAGATACGCAGTATTTT.

The table lists this clonotype with many counts. This chain connects TRBV28 to TRBJ2-7, with D possibly TRBD2 on 6 matching bases. Germline-derived CDR1 and CDR2 are MDHEN and SYDVKM. Trimming left V 3 bases short and J 2 bases short, with 11 bases between. The CDR3 extends over 14 amino acids. CDR3 residues: CASSFGSGTYEQYF. DNA of the CDR3: TGTGCCAGCAGTTTCGGTAGCGGAACCTACGAGCAGTACTTC.

In its sample, this clonotype was seen many times. CDR3 DNA sequence: TGCGCCAGCAGCCGCACCGGGACATCGGCAGATACGCAGTATTTT. Amino acids: CASSRTGTSADTQYF. The chain combines TRBV5-1 with TRBJ2-3, with a weak D call TRBD1 (6 bases). Germline V lookup: CDR1 SGHRS, CDR2 YFSETQ. V was trimmed by 4 bases and J by 4 bases, leaving 16 bases between them. This CDR3 comprises 15 residues. Full variable domain (outside the CDR3, taken from reference TRBV5-1 and TRBJ2-3): KAGVTQTPRYLIKTRGQQVTLSCSPISGHRSVSWYQQTPGQGLQFLFEYFSETQRNKGNFPGRFSGRQFSNSRSEMNVSTLELGDSALYLCASSRTGTSADTQYFGPGTRLTVL.

This clonotype was seen just once. CDR3 residues: CASSNFDNEQYF. The CDR3, as DNA: TGTGCCAGCAGCAACTTTGACAATGAACAGTACTTC. The chain carries TRBV5-6 and TRBJ2-7; no clear D gene. Germline assignment: CDR1 SGHDT and CDR2 YYEEEE. CDR3 length equals 12 residues. The V end lost 4 bases, the J end lost 10 bases, and 15 bases lay between the germline ends. The whole variable domain, filled in from reference TRBV5-6 and TRBJ2-7, reads DAGVTQSPTHLIKTRGQQVTLRCSPKSGHDTVSWYQQALGQGPQFIFQYYEEEERQRGNFPDRFSGHQFPNYSSELNVNALLLGDSALYLCASSNFDNEQYFGPGTRLTVT.

About this clonotype: A clone one base away is much larger, so this may be a read error. The CDR3 DNA is TGTGCCAGCAGCCCTACCGGACGCTCACCCCGCTATGGCTACACCTTC. Translation gives CASSPTGRSPRYGYTF. The chain links TRBV14 to TRBJ1-2; D ambiguous. The V gene lost 4 bases and the J gene lost 4 bases, with 19 bases spanning the gap. The CDR3 totals 16 residues. Germline-derived CDR1 and CDR2 are SGHDN and FVKESK.

The V call is TRBV7-9, the J call TRBJ2-2; either TRBD1 or TRBD2 may supply D (5 bases each). Germline V gene sequence: CDR1 SEHNR, CDR2 FQNEAQ (reference sequence). V was trimmed by 5 bases and J by 1 base, leaving 14 bases between them. The CDR3 has 16 residues. CDR3 sequence: CASSPLGPQNTGELFF. CDR3 in DNA: TGTGCCAGCAGCCCCCTGGGACCGCAGAACACCGGGGAGCTGTTTTTT. Looking up the rest from reference TRBV7-9 and TRBJ2-2 gives the full variable domain: DTGVSQNPRHKITKRGQNVTFRCDPISEHNRLYWYRQTLGQGPEFLTYFQNEAQLEKSRLLSDRFSAERPKGSFSTLEIQRTEQGDSAMYLCASSPLGPQNTGELFFGEGSRLTVL.

This clonotype occurred many times. This chain connects TRBV4-2 to TRBJ2-1; tentatively, D is TRBD2 (5 bases). Per the germline V gene, CDR1 is LGHNA and CDR2 is YNFKEQ. With 4 bases removed from V and 6 bases from J, the gap between germline ends came to 13 bases. The CDR3 covers 14 residues. CDR3 bases: TGTGCCAGCAGCCTCACTAGTGTCCCCAATGAGCAGTTCTTC. Translated, it gives CASSLTSVPNEQFF.

This clonotype showed up just a few times. A much larger clonotype is one base distant, so this may be a read error. This chain uses TRBV7-3 with TRBJ2-7; 8 nucleotides match TRBD1. The V and J ends lost 5 bases and 7 bases, in that order; junction bases with no gene match: 13. This CDR3 has 15 amino acids. The germline gives CDR1 SGHTA, CDR2 FQGTGA. CDR3 in DNA: TGTGCCAGCAGCGCCGACAGGGGCGAGTACAATGAGCAGTACTTC. Protein sequence: CASSADRGEYNEQYF. Full variable domain (rest looked up from reference TRBV7-3 and TRBJ2-7): GAGVSQTPSNKVTEKGKYVELRCDPISGHTALYWYRQSLGQGPEFLIYFQGTGAADDSGLPNDRFFAVRPEGSVSTLKIQRTERGDSAVYLCASSADRGEYNEQYFGPGTRLTVT.

The J gene is TRBJ2-1, the V gene TRBV5-1; D ambiguous. Germline V CDR1 and CDR2: SGHRS, YFSETQ. V was cut by 1 base and J by 0 bases, with 14 bases left in between. The CDR3 has 17 residues. CDR3 DNA sequence: TGCGCCAGCAGCTTGTCCAACTGGGTACTCTCCTACAATGAGCAGTTCTTC. Its translation is CASSLSNWVLSYNEQFF.

On this clonotype itself: This may arise from a read error, as a much more abundant clone is one base away. This chain uses TRBV20-1 with TRBJ2-3, with unresolved D. The germline gives CDR1 DFQATT, CDR2 SNEGSKA (reference sequence). The CDR3 has 13 amino acids. The CDR3: CSVRVVGTDTQYF. The CDR3 bases are TGCAGTGTTAGAGTAGTAGGCACAGATACGCAGTATTTT.

Concerning this clonotype: This may come from a read error, since a much larger clone is one base off. The rearrangement uses TRBV6-5 and TRBJ2-2; D ambiguous. The V and J ends lost 8 bases and 4 bases respectively, with 8 bases between them. The CDR3 runs to 12 residues. CDR1 and CDR2 from the germline V gene are MNHEY and SVGAGI. CDR3 coding DNA: TGTGCCAGCGGGGTCACCACCGGGGAGCTGTTTTTT. It yields the protein CASGVTTGELFF.

With regard to this clonotype: A much larger clone lies one base from this, so it may be a read error. The chain links TRBV12-3 or TRBV12-4 to TRBJ2-5; D gene ambiguous. Trimming took 6 bases from V and 11 from J, leaving 16 bases between them. The CDR3 spans 12 residues. CDR3 sequence: CASRIFPNEQYF. The DNA of the CDR3 is TGTGCCAGCAGAATATTCCCTAATGAGCAGTACTTC.

The chain couples TRBV20-1 to TRBJ2-4; possible D gene TRBD2, 5 bases. The DNA matches TRBJ2-5 better at its end, which makes the J call doubtful. Germline V gives CDR1 DFQATT, CDR2 SNEGSKA (reference sequence). The CDR3 extends over 15 amino acids. CDR3 nucleotides: TGCAGTGCTAGAGATGTAGCGCGCCCGCAAGAGACCCAGTACTTC. This sequence encodes CSARDVARPQETQYF.

Concerning this clonotype itself: A much larger clone lies a single base off, so this may be a read error. This chain links TRBV24-1 with TRBJ2-1, with 8 bases identical to TRBD2. Per the germline V gene, CDR1 is KGHDR and CDR2 is SFDVKD. CDR3 length: 16 residues. Written as DNA, the CDR3 is TGTGCCACCAGTGACCACACTAGCGGCGCCTACAATGGGCAGTTCTTC. Translation: CATSDHTSGAYNGQFF.

The V and J genes are TRBV30 and TRBJ1-1; 7 bases agree with TRBD1. Germline loops: CDR1 GTSNPN, CDR2 SVGIG (reference sequence). The trim removed 5 bases at V and 10 bases at J, leaving 13 bases unmatched. This CDR3 has 13 amino acids. The CDR3 protein is CAWSQGQVRPAFF. The CDR3 DNA reads as TGTGCCTGGTCCCAAGGACAGGTTCGTCCAGCTTTCTTT. Based on the CDR3 plus reference TRBV30 and TRBJ1-1, the full variable domain is SQTIHQWPATLVQPVGSPLSLECTVEGTSNPNLYWYRQAAGRGLQLLFYSVGIGQISSEVPQNLSASRPQDRQFILSSKKLLLSDSGFYLCAWSQGQVRPAFFGQGTRLTVV.

The rearrangement links TRBV15 to TRBJ1-2; D is ambiguous. CDR3 length: 17 residues. Looked up from germline, CDR1 is LNHNV and CDR2 is YYDKDF (reference sequence). V lost 2 bases and J 8 bases, leaving 24 bases between the germline ends. This chain's CDR3 is CATSRFSSDPGLVGYTF. The CDR3 coding sequence is TGTGCCACCAGCAGATTCTCAAGCGATCCAGGTTTAGTGGGCTACACCTTC.